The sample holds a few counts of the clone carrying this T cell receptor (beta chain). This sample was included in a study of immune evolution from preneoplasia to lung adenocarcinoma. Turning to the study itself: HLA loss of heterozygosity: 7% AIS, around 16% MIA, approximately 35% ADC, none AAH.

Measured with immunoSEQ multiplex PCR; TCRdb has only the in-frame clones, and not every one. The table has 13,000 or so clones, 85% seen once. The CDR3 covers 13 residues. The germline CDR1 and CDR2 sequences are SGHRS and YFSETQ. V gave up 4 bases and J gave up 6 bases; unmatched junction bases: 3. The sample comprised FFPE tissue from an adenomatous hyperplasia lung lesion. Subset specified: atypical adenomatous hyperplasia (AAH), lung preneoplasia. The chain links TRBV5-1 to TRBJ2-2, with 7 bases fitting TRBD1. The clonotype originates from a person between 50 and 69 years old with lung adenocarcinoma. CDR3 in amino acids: CASSRQGAGELFF. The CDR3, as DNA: TGCGCCAGCAGCAGGCAGGGGGCCGGGGAGCTGTTTTTT.